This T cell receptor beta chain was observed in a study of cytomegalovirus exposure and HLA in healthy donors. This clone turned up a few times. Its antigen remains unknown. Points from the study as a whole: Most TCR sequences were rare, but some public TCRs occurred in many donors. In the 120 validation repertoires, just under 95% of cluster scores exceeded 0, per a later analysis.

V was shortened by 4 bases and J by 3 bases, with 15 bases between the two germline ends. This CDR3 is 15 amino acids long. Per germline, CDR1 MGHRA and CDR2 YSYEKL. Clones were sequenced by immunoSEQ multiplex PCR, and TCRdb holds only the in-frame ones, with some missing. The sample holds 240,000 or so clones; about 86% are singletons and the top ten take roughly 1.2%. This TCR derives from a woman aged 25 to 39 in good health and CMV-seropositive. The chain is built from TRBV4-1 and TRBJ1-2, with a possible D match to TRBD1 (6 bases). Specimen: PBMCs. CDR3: CASSRLLGTYYGYTF. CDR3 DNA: TGCGCCAGCAGCCGCCTTCTCGGGACATACTATGGCTACACCTTC.